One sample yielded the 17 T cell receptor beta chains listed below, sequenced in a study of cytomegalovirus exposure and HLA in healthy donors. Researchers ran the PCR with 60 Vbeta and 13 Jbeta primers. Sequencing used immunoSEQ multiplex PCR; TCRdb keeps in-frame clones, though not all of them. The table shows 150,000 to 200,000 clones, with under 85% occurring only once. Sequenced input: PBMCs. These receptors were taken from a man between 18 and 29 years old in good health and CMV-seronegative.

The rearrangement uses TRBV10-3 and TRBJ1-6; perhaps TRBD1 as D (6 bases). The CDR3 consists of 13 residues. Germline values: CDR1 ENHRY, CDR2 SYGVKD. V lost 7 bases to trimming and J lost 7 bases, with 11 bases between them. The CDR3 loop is CAIKQGQNSPLHF. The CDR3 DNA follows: TGTGCCATCAAGCAGGGGCAAAATTCACCCCTCCACTTT.

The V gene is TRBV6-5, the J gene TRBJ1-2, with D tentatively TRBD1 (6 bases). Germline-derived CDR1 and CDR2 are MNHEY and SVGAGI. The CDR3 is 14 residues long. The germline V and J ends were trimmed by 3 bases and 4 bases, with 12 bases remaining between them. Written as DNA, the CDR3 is TGTGCCAGCAGTTATGGGGGCAGCGGCTATGGCTACACCTTC. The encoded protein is CASSYGGSGYGYTF.

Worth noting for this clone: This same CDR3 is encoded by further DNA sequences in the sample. As DNA, the CDR3 is TGTGCCAGCAGCAGGGACAGGGGCTACGAGCAGTACTTC. It encodes CASSRDRGYEQYF. The chain recombines TRBV28 with TRBJ2-7; 10 positions agree with TRBD1. The CDR3 covers 13 residues. In germline, CDR1 is MDHEN, CDR2 SYDVKM. The ends lost 6 bases at V and 3 bases at J; junction bases unmatched: 2.

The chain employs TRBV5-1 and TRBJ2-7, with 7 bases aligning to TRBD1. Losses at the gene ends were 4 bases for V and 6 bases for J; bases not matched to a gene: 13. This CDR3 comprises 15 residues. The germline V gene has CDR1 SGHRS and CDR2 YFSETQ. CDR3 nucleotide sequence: TGCGCCAGCAGCCCGCTCAGAGACAGGGCGATCGAGCAGTACTTC. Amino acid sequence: CASSPLRDRAIEQYF. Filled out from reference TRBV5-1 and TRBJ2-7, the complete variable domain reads KAGVTQTPRYLIKTRGQQVTLSCSPISGHRSVSWYQQTPGQGLQFLFEYFSETQRNKGNFPGRFSGRQFSNSRSEMNVSTLELGDSALYLCASSPLRDRAIEQYFGPGTRLTVT.

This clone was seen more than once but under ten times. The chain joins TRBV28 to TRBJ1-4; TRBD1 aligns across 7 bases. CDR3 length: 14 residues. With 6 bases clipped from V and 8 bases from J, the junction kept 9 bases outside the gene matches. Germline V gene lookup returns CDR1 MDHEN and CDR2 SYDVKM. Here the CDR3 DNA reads TGTGCCAGCAGCCCGGGACAGAGGACAGAAAAACTGTTTTTT. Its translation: CASSPGQRTEKLFF.

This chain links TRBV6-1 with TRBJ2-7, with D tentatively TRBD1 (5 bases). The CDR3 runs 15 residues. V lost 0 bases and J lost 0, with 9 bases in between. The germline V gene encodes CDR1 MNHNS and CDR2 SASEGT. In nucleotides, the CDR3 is TGTGCCAGCAGTGAAGCGCAGGGCGCCTCCTACGAGCAGTACTTC. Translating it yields CASSEAQGASYEQYF.

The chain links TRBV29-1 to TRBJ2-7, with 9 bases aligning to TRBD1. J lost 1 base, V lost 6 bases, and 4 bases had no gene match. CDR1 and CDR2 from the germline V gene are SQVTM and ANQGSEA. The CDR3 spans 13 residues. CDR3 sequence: CSVRDRVSYEQYF. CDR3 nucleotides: TGCAGCGTGCGGGACAGGGTATCCTACGAGCAGTACTTC.

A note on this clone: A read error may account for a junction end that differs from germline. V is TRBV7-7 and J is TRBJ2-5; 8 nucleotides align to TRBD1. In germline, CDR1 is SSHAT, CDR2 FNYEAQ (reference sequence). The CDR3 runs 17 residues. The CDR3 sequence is CASSIIAPGQAAETQYF. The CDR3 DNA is TGTGCTAGCAGTATTATTGCCCCGGGACAGGCGGCGGAGACCCAGTACTTC.

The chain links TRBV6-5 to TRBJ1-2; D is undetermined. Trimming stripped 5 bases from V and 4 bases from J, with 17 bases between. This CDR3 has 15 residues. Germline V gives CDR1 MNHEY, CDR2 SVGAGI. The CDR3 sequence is CASSMTPRDFYGYTF. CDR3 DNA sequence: TGTGCCAGCAGTATGACCCCGAGGGATTTCTATGGCTACACCTTC.

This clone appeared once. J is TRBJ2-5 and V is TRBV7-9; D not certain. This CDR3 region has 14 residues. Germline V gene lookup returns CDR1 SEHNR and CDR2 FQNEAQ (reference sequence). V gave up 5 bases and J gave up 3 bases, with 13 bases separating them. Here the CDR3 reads CASSPSHGKETQYF. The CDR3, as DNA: TGTGCCAGCAGCCCCAGTCATGGCAAAGAGACCCAGTACTTC.

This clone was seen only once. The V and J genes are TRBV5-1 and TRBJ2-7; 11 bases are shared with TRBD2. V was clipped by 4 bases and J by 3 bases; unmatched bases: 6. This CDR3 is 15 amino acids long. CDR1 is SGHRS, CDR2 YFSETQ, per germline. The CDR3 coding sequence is TGCGCCAGCAGCGTCGGGACTAGCGGAGGCTACGAGCAGTACTTC. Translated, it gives CASSVGTSGGYEQYF.

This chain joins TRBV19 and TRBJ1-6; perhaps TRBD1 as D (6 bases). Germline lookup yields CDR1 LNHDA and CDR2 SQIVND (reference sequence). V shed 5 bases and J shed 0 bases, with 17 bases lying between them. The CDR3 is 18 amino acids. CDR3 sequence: CASSFGQGKSSYNSPLHF. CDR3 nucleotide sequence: TGTGCCAGTAGTTTCGGGCAGGGGAAAAGCTCCTATAATTCACCCCTCCACTTT.

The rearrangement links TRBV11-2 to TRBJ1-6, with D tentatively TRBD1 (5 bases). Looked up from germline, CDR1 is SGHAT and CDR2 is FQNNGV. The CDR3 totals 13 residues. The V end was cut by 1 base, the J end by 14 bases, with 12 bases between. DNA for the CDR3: TGTGCCAGCAGCTTAGCGAGGGACTGGGCCCTCCACTTT. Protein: CASSLARDWALHF.

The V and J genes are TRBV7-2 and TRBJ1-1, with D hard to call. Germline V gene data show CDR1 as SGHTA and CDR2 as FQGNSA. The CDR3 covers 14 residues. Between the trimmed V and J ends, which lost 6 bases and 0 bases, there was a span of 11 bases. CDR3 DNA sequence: TGTGCCAGCAGGCCAGAAATGATGAACACTGAAGCTTTCTTT. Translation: CASRPEMMNTEAFF.

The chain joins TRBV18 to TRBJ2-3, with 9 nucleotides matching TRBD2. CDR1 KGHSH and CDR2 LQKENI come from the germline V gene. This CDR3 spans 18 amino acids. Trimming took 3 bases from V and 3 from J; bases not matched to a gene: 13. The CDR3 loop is CASSPFAVAGGQTDTQYF. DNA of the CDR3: TGTGCCAGCTCACCGTTTGCGGTCGCGGGGGGGCAGACAGATACGCAGTATTTT.

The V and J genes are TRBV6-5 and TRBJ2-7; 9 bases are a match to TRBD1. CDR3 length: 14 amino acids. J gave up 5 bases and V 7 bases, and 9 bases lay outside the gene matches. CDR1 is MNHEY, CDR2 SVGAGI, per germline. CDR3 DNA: TGTGCCAGCATGATGACCGGGACAGGGAACGAGCAGTACTTC. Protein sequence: CASMMTGTGNEQYF.

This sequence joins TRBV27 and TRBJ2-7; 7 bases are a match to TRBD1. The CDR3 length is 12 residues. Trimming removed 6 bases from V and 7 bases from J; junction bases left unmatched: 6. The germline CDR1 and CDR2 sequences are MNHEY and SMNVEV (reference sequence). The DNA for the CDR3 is TGTGCCAGCAGCCCACAGGGGAAGGAGCAGTACTTC. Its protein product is CASSPQGKEQYF.